Listed below are T cell receptor beta chains from one sample, sequenced in a study of T cell responses to AZD1222 COVID-19 vaccine. The table came from immunoSEQ multiplex PCR; TCRdb's copy has only in-frame clones and leaves some out. The table shows about 94,000 clones, with 90% occurring only once. The input for sequencing was peripheral blood, taken on day 0 of AZD1222 vaccination. Receptors were obtained from an adult in good health. The CDR3 runs from the conserved cysteine through the conserved F or W. The D gene is left open where the match is weak.

j_call: TRBJ2-2
v_call: TRBV19
d_call: NA
cdr3_aa: CASRSRRRQDNTGELFF
cdr3_nt: TGTGCCAGTAGAAGCCGCCGGCGTCAGGACAACACCGGGGAGCTGTTTTTT

j_call: TRBJ1-5
v_call: TRBV7-7
d_call: NA
cdr3_aa: CASSLGAGDGNQPQHF
cdr3_nt: TGTGCTAGCAGCTTAGGGGCAGGGGATGGCAATCAGCCCCAGCATTTT

j_call: TRBJ1-2
v_call: TRBV6-5
d_call: NA
cdr3_aa: CASSLDSPNYGYTF
cdr3_nt: TGTGCCAGCAGCCTTGACAGTCCCAACTATGGCTACACCTTC

j_call: TRBJ1-1
v_call: TRBV6-5
d_call: NA
cdr3_aa: CASSSAPTPDTEAFF
cdr3_nt: TGTGCCAGCAGTTCAGCACCGACACCCGACACTGAAGCTTTCTTT

j_call: TRBJ1-1
v_call: TRBV19
d_call: NA
cdr3_aa: CASSSPTETVMNTEAFF
cdr3_nt: TGTGCCAGTAGTTCACCGACAGAAACCGTTATGAACACTGAAGCTTTCTTT

j_call: TRBJ1-5
v_call: TRBV15
d_call: NA
cdr3_aa: CATSRELGADQPQHF
cdr3_nt: TGTGCCACCAGCAGAGAGTTGGGGGCCGATCAGCCCCAGCATTTT

j_call: TRBJ2-5
v_call: TRBV4-3
d_call: NA
cdr3_aa: CASSQQLVEETQYF
cdr3_nt: TGCGCCAGCAGCCAGCAACTAGTGGAAGAGACCCAGTACTTC

j_call: TRBJ1-1
v_call: TRBV3-1/TRBV3-2
d_call: NA
cdr3_aa: CASSQDWNTEAFF
cdr3_nt: TGTGCCAGCAGCCAAGATTGGAACACTGAAGCTTTCTTT

j_call: TRBJ1-1
v_call: TRBV7-9
d_call: NA
cdr3_aa: CASSFEASGGAFF
cdr3_nt: TGTGCCAGCAGCTTTGAAGCGTCGGGGGGAGCTTTCTTT

j_call: TRBJ1-1
v_call: TRBV6-5
d_call: NA
cdr3_aa: CASRWTTGAGTEAFF
cdr3_nt: TGTGCCAGCAGATGGACAACTGGCGCCGGCACTGAAGCTTTCTTT

j_call: TRBJ1-6
v_call: TRBV9
d_call: NA
cdr3_aa: CASGRGRVMDSPLHF
cdr3_nt: TGTGCCAGCGGACGGGGGCGGGTTATGGATTCACCCCTCCACTTT

j_call: TRBJ2-5
v_call: TRBV25-1
d_call: TRBD2
cdr3_aa: CASSESVAGKETQYF
cdr3_nt: TGTGCCAGCAGTGAATCGGTAGCGGGGAAAGAGACCCAGTACTTC

j_call: TRBJ2-2
v_call: TRBV27
d_call: TRBD1
cdr3_aa: CATISLDRLNTGELFF
cdr3_nt: TGTGCCACCATTTCCTTGGACAGGTTGAACACCGGGGAGCTGTTTTTT

j_call: TRBJ1-1
v_call: TRBV11-2
d_call: NA
cdr3_aa: CASSLVFGSKGAEAFF
cdr3_nt: TGTGCCAGCAGCTTAGTCTTTGGGTCCAAGGGCGCTGAAGCTTTCTTT

j_call: TRBJ1-2
v_call: TRBV6-2/TRBV6-3
d_call: TRBD1
cdr3_aa: CASSDRGYGYTF
cdr3_nt: TGTGCCAGCAGCGACAGGGGATATGGCTACACCTTC

j_call: TRBJ1-1
v_call: TRBV5-1
d_call: TRBD1
cdr3_aa: CASSFEGQGLSAFF
cdr3_nt: TGCGCCAGCAGCTTTGAAGGACAGGGTCTATCGGCTTTCTTT